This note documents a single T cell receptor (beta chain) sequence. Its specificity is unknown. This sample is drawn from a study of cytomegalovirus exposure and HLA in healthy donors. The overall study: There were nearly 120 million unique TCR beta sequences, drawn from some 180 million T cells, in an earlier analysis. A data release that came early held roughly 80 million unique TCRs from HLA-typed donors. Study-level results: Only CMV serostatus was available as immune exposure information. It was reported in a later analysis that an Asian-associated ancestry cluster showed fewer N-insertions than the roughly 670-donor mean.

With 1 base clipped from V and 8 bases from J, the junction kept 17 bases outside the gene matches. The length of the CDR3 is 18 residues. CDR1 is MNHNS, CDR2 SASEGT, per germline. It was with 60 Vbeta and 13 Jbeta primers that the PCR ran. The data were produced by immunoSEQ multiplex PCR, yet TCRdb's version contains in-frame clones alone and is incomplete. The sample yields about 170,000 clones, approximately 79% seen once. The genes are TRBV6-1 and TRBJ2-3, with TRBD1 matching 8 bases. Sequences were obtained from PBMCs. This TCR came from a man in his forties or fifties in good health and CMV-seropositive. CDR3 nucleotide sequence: TGTGCCAGCAGTGAAGAGAGAGGGGGACAGGCGGTATTTCGTACGCAGTATTTT. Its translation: CASSEERGGQAVFRTQYF.